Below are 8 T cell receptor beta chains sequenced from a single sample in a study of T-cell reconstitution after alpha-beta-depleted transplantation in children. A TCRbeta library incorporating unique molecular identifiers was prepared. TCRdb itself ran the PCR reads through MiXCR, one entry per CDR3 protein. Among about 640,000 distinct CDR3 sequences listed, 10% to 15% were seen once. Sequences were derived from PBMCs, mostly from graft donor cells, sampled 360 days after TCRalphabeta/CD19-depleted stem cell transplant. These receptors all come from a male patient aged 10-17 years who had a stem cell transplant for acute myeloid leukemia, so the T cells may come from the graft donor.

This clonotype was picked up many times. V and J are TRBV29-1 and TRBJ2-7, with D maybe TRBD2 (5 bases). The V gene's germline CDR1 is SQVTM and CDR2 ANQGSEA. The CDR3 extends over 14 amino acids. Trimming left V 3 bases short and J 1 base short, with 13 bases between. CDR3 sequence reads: CSVEGDTSSYEQYF. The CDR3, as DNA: TGCAGCGTTGAGGGCGACACTAGTTCCTACGAGCAGTACTTC.

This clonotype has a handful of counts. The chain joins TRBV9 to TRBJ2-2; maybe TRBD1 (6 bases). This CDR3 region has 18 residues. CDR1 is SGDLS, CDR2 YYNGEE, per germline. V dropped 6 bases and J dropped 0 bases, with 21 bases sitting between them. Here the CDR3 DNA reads TGTGCCAGCAACCTAGGGGACACAACTTACGCGAACACCGGGGAGCTGTTTTTT. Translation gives CASNLGDTTYANTGELFF.

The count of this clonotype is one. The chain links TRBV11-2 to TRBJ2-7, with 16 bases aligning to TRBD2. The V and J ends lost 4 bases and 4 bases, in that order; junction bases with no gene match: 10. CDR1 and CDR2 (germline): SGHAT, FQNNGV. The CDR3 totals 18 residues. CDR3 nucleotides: TGTGCCAGCAGCTCGACATGGGGACTAGCGGGAGGGCTATACGAGCAGTACTTC. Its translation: CASSSTWGLAGGLYEQYF.

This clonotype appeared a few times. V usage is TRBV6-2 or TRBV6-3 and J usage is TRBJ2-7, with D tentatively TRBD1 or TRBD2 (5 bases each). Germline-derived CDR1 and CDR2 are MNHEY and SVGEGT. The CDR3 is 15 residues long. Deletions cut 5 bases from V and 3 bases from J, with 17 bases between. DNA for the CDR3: TGTGCCAGCAGTGACATCGGGACGGTTGACTACGAGCAGTACTTC. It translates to CASSDIGTVDYEQYF.

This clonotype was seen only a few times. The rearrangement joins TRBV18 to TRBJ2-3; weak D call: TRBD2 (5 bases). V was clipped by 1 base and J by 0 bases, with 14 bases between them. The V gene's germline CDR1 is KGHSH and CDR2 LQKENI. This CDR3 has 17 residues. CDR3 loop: CASSPLRRDRSTDTQYF. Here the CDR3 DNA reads TGTGCCAGCTCACCACTGCGACGGGATCGCAGCACAGATACGCAGTATTTT.

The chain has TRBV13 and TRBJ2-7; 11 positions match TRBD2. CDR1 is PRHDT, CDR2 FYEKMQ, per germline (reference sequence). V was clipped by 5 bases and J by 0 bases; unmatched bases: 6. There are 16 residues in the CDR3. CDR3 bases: TGTGCCAGCAGCGGGACTAGCGGTTTCCTCTCCTACGAGCAGTACTTC. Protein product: CASSGTSGFLSYEQYF.

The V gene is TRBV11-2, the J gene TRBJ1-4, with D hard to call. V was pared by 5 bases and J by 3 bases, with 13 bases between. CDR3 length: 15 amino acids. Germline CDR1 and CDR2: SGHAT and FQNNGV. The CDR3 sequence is CASSPSGNPNEKLFF. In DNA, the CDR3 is TGTGCCAGCAGCCCCAGCGGGAACCCTAATGAAAAACTGTTTTTT.

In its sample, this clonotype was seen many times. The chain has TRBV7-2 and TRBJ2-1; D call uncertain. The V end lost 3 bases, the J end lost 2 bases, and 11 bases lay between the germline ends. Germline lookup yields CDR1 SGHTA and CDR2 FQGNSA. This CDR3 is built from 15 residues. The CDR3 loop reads CASSLSSGPYNEQFF. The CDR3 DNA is TGTGCCAGCAGCTTGTCTAGTGGACCCTACAATGAGCAGTTCTTC.